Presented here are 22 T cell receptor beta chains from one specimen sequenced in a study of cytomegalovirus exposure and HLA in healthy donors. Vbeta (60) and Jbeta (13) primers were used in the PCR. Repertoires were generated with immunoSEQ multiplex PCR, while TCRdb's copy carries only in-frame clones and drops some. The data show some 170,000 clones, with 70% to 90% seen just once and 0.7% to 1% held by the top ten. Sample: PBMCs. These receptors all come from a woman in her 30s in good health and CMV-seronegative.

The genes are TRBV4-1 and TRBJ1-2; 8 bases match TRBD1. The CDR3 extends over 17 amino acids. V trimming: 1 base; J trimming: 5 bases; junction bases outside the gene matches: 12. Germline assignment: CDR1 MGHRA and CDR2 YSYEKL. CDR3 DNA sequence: TGCGCCAGCAGCCAAGGGAGGTTAGGACAGGGACCTTATGGCTACACCTTC. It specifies CASSQGRLGQGPYGYTF.

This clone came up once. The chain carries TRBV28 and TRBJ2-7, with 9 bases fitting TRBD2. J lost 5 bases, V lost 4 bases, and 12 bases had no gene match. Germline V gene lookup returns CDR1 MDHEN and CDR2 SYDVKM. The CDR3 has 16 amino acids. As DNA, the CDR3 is TGTGCCAGCAGTTCTCCCGGGACTAGCATTTCGGACGAGCAGTACTTC. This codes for CASSSPGTSISDEQYF.

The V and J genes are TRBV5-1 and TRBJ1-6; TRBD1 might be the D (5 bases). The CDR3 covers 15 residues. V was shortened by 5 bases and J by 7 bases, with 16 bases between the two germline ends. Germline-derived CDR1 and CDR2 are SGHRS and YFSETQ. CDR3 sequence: CASRTFQGANSPLHF. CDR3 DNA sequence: TGCGCCAGCAGAACTTTTCAGGGTGCGAATTCACCCCTCCACTTT.

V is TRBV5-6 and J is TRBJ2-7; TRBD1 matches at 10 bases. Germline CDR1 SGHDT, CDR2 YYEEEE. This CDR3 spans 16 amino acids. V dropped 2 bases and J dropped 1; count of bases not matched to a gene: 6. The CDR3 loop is CASSFRTGGLSYEQYF. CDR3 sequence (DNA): TGTGCCAGCAGCTTCCGGACAGGGGGATTATCCTACGAGCAGTACTTC.

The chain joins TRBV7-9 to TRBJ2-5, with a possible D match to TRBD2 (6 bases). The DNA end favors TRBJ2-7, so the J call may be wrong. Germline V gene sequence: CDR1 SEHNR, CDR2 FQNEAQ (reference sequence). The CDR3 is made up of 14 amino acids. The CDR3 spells CASSYGPGDYEQYF. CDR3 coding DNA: TGTGCCAGCAGCTATGGGCCGGGGGACTACGAGCAGTACTTC.

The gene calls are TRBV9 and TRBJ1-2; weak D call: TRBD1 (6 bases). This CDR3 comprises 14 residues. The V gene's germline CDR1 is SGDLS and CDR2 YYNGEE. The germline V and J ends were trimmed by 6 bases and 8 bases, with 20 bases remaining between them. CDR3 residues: CASTIFSTGKGYTF. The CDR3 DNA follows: TGTGCCAGCACCATATTTTCTACAGGGAAGGGCTACACCTTC.

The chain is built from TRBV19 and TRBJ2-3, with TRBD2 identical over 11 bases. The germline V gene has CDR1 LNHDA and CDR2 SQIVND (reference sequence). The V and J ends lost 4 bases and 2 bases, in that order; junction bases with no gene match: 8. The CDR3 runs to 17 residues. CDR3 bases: TGTGCCAGTAGTAGACCGGGACTAGCGGATTACACAGATACGCAGTATTTT. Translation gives CASSRPGLADYTDTQYF.

CDR3 loop: CASSEVGGENQPQHF. The CDR3 nucleotides are TGTGCCAGCAGTGAAGTTGGGGGCGAAAATCAGCCCCAGCATTTT. This chain uses TRBV6-1 with TRBJ1-5; possible D gene TRBD1, 6 bases. The CDR3 loop spans 15 amino acids. Germline CDR1 MNHNS, CDR2 SASEGT. V was cut by 1 base and J by 4 bases, with 11 bases left in between.

The CDR3: CASSPPRGSDYEQYF. CDR3 DNA: TGTGCCAGCTCACCACCTCGAGGGTCGGACTACGAGCAGTACTTC. V is TRBV18 and J is TRBJ2-7; a possible D gene is TRBD2 (5 bases). Germline V lookup: CDR1 KGHSH, CDR2 LQKENI. Trimming shortened V by 0 bases and J by 3 bases, and 12 bases separated the two germline ends. The CDR3 runs 15 residues. The full variable domain, rest sourced from reference TRBV18 and TRBJ2-7, is NAGVMQNPRHLVRRRGQEARLRCSPMKGHSHVYWYRQLPEEGLKFMVYLQKENIIDESGMPKERFSAEFPKEGPSILRIQQVVRGDSAAYFCASSPPRGSDYEQYFGPGTRLTVT.

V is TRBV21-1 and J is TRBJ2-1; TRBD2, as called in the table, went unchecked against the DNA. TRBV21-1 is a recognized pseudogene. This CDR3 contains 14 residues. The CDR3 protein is CASKRRSSYNEQFF. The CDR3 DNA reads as TGTGCCAGCAAGCGAAGGAGCTCCTACAATGAGCAGTTCTTC.

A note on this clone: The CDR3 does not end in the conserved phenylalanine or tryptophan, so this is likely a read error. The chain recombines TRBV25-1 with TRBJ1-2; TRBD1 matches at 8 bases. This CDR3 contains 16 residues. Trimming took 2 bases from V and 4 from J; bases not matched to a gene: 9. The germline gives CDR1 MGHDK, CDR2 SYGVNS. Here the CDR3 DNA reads TGTGCCAGCAGTGAAAGCGGGACAGGCCTGGGCTATGGCTACACCGTC. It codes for CASSESGTGLGYGYTV.

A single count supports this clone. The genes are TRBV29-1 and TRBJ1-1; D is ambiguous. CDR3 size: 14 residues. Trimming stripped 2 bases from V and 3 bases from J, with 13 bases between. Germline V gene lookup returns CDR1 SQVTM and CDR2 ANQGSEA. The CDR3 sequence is CSVEWRRVYTEAFF. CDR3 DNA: TGCAGCGTTGAATGGAGGAGGGTATACACTGAAGCTTTCTTT.

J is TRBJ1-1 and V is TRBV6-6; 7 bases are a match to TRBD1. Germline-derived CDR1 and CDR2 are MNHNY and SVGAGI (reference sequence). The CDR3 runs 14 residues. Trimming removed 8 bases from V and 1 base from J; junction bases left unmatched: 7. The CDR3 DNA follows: TGTGCCAGCGTCGAGACAGGGCCGAACACTGAAGCTTTCTTT. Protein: CASVETGPNTEAFF.

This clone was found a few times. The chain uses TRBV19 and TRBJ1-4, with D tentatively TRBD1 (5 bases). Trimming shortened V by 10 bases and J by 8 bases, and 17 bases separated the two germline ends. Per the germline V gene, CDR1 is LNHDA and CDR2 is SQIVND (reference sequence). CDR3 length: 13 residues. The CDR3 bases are TGTGCCACCTCTATGGGGGGTGGGGAAAAACTGTTTTTT. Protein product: CATSMGGGEKLFF. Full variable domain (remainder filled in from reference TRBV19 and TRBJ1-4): DGGITQSPKYLFRKEGQNVTLSCEQNLNHDAMYWYRQDPGQGLRLIYYSQIVNDFQKGDIAEGYSVSREKKESFPLTVTSAQKNPTAFYLCATSMGGGEKLFFGSGTQLSVL.

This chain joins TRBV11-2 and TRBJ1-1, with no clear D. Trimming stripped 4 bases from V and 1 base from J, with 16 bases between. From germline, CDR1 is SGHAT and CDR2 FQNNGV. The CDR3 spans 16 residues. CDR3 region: CASSSPRYRGNTEAFF. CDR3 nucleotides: TGTGCCAGCAGCTCCCCTCGGTACCGGGGGAACACTGAAGCTTTCTTT.

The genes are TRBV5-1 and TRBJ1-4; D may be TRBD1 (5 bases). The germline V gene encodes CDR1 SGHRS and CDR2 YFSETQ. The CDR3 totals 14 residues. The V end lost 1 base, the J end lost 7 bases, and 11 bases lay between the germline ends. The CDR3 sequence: CASSLNGGSEKLFF. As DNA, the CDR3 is TGCGCCAGCAGCTTGAACGGGGGTTCTGAAAAACTGTTTTTT.

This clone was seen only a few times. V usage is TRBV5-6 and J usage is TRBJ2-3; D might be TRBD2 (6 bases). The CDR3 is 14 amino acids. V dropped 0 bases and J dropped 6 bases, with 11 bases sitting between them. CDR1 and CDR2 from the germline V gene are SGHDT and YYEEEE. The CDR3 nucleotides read TGTGCCAGCAGCTTGGCCGGGGGATCGGATACGCAGTATTTT. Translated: CASSLAGGSDTQYF.

The CDR3 loop is CASSLGSGQPQHF. The CDR3 region has the DNA TGTGCCAGCAGCTTAGGTTCCGGTCAGCCCCAGCATTTT. The chain employs TRBV7-9 and TRBJ1-5; the D is unclear. The V gene's germline CDR1 is SEHNR and CDR2 FQNEAQ (reference sequence). V gave up 1 base and J gave up 6 bases, with 7 bases separating them. There are 13 residues in the CDR3.

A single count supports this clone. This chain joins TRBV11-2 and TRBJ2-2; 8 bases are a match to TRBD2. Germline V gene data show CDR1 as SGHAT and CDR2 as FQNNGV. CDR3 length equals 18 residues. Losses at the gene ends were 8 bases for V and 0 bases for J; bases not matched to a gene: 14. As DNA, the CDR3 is TGTGCCAGCTCCCCTGACGGGAGGGCCGCCGCGAACACCGGGGAGCTGTTTTTT. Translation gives CASSPDGRAAANTGELFF.

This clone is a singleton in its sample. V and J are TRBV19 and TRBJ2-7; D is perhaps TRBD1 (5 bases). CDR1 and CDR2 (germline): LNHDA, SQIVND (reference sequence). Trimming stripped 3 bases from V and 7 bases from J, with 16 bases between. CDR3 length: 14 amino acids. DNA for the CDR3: TGTGCCAGTAGTATGGGGCCCCGCGTTGGAGAGCAGTACTTC. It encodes CASSMGPRVGEQYF.

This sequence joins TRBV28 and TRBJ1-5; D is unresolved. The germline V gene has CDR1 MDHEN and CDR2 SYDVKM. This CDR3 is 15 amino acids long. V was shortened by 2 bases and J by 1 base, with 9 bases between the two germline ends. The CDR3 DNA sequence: TGTGCCAGCAGTTTACGGGGTCCCAGCAATCAGCCCCAGCATTTT. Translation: CASSLRGPSNQPQHF.

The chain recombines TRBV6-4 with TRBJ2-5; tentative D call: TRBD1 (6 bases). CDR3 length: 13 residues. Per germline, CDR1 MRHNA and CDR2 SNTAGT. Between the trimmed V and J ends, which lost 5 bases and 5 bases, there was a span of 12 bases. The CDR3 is CASSRTVRETQYF. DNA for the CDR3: TGTGCCAGCAGTAGGACAGTTCGCGAGACCCAGTACTTC.